The 30 T cell receptor beta chains below all came from one sample that was sequenced in a study of human T cells and chemical hapten exposure. TCRdb re-derived calls from the RACE reads in MiXCR, one entry per CDR3 protein. The repertoire holds 130,000 or so distinct CDR3 sequences, with approximately 8.3% as singletons. The time point denotes: healthy volunteer bleed at 2 weeks. The starting material, unfractionated whole blood, was used for total RNA extraction. What was sequenced was whole blood. The receptors come from a male donor in good health. Some clones in this sample may be carry-over from other donors' samples.

V usage is TRBV20-1 and J usage is TRBJ2-7; 12 bases align to TRBD2. In germline, CDR1 is DFQATT, CDR2 SNEGSKA (reference sequence). The CDR3 runs 15 residues. Unmatched junction bases numbered 10, after V lost 3 bases and J lost 7 bases. This chain's CDR3 is CSARFAASGRDEQYF. CDR3 sequence (DNA): TGCAGTGCTAGGTTCGCGGCTAGCGGGAGGGATGAGCAGTACTTC.

This clonotype was counted between two and nine times. The V and J genes are TRBV6-5 and TRBJ2-2; D uncertain. V gave up 1 base and J gave up 2 bases, with 5 bases separating them. The CDR3 extends over 14 amino acids. Germline CDR1 and CDR2: MNHEY and SVGAGI. Here the CDR3 reads CASSYWENTGELFF. The CDR3 nucleotides read TGTGCCAGCAGTTACTGGGAAAACACCGGGGAGCTGTTTTTT.

This clonotype was observed a few times. CDR3 amino acids: CASSLGTSGINEQFF. In nucleotides, the CDR3 is TGCGCCAGCAGCTTGGGGACTAGCGGGATTAATGAGCAGTTCTTC. The chain uses TRBV5-1 and TRBJ2-1; the match to TRBD2 covers 12 bases. V trimming: 0 bases; J trimming: 7 bases; junction bases outside the gene matches: 2. Germline CDR1 and CDR2: SGHRS and YFSETQ. The CDR3 is made up of 15 amino acids.

This chain joins TRBV4-3 and TRBJ1-1; possible D gene TRBD1, 5 bases. Trimming shortened V by 2 bases and J by 1 base, and 14 bases separated the two germline ends. Looked up from germline, CDR1 is LGHNA and CDR2 is YSLEER. This CDR3 has 16 amino acids. The CDR3 sequence is CASSQNLRQPNTEAFF. Written as DNA, the CDR3 is TGCGCCAGCAGCCAAAATTTGAGACAGCCGAACACTGAAGCTTTCTTT.

In this sample, this clonotype turned up many times. J is TRBJ1-1 and V is TRBV12-3 or TRBV12-4; D is unclear. V lost 2 bases to trimming and J lost 1 base, with 8 bases between them. The CDR3 extends over 14 amino acids. The CDR3 spells CASSLMVGNTEAFF. DNA for the CDR3: TGTGCCAGCAGTTTAATGGTAGGGAACACTGAAGCTTTCTTT.

This clonotype was detected only a few times. In DNA form, the CDR3 reads TGTGCCAGCAGATTCGGGGCCACTGAGGTTCCCCACAATGAGCAGTTCTTC. This gives the protein CASRFGATEVPHNEQFF. The rearrangement joins TRBV6-2 or TRBV6-3 to TRBJ2-1; D is tentatively TRBD1 or TRBD2 (5 bases each). With 6 bases removed from V and 5 bases from J, the gap between germline ends came to 23 bases. The CDR3 runs 17 residues. Germline assignment: CDR1 MNHEY and CDR2 SVGEGT.

This clonotype was picked up many times. The chain links TRBV7-9 to TRBJ1-1; D is ambiguous. Trimming left V 5 bases short and J 3 bases short, with 10 bases between. Per germline, CDR1 SEHNR and CDR2 FQNEAQ (reference sequence). The CDR3 length is 13 residues. The CDR3: CASSRPLDTEAFF. The CDR3 DNA sequence: TGTGCCAGCAGCAGACCACTCGACACTGAAGCTTTCTTT.

V and J are TRBV29-1 and TRBJ2-3; TRBD2 matches at 10 bases. The CDR3 length is 13 residues. The germline V gene has CDR1 SQVTM and CDR2 ANQGSEA. J was trimmed by 5 bases and V by 5 bases; bases with no gene match: 4. CDR3 nucleotide sequence: TGCAGCGTTAGCGGGAGGGCGAGAGATACGCAGTATTTT. As protein: CSVSGRARDTQYF.

In its sample, this clonotype was seen many times. The chain employs TRBV20-1 and TRBJ2-1; D gene uncertain. The CDR3 contains 14 residues. V was cut by 3 bases and J by 1 base, with 10 bases left in between. CDR1 and CDR2 from the germline V gene are DFQATT and SNEGSKA (reference sequence). CDR3 sequence reads: CSASGESSYNEQFF. The CDR3 nucleotides are TGCAGTGCTAGCGGTGAATCGTCCTACAATGAGCAGTTCTTC.

V usage is TRBV7-9 and J usage is TRBJ2-7; 9 bases are shared with TRBD1. The CDR3 runs 16 residues. Unmatched junction bases numbered 13, after V lost 5 bases and J lost 5 bases. Germline values: CDR1 SEHNR, CDR2 FQNEAQ (reference sequence). The CDR3 DNA follows: TGTGCCAGCAGCCCACCGCTGGACAGGGGTAAGGACGAGCAGTACTTC. Protein sequence: CASSPPLDRGKDEQYF. The full variable domain, completed using reference TRBV7-9 and TRBJ2-7, is DTGVSQNPRHKITKRGQNVTFRCDPISEHNRLYWYRQTLGQGPEFLTYFQNEAQLEKSRLLSDRFSAERPKGSFSTLEIQRTEQGDSAMYLCASSPPLDRGKDEQYFGPGTRLTVT.

This clonotype was seen ten or more times. The chain combines TRBV18 with TRBJ2-1; D possibly corresponds to TRBD2 (6 bases). Looked up from germline, CDR1 is KGHSH and CDR2 is LQKENI. V lost 6 bases and J lost 0, with 12 bases in between. The CDR3 is 15 residues long. Here the CDR3 reads CASSSGGSSYNEQFF. In DNA, the CDR3 is TGTGCCAGCTCTAGCGGTGGAAGCTCCTACAATGAGCAGTTCTTC.

This clonotype showed up just a few times. This chain links TRBV20-1 with TRBJ2-1, with 9 bases matching TRBD2. V was clipped by 4 bases and J by 0 bases; unmatched bases: 4. CDR1 is DFQATT, CDR2 SNEGSKA, per germline (reference sequence). This CDR3 spans 15 amino acids. CDR3 region: CSAIAGVSSYNEQFF. CDR3 in DNA: TGCAGTGCTATAGCGGGAGTGAGCTCCTACAATGAGCAGTTCTTC.

The chain is built from TRBV19 and TRBJ1-5; no clear D. CDR3 length equals 14 residues. Trimming left V 2 bases short and J 4 bases short, with 9 bases between. Germline CDR1 reads LNHDA; CDR2 reads SQIVND (reference sequence). Written as DNA, the CDR3 is TGTGCCAGTAGTATAAGCTTGGGGAATCAGCCCCAGCATTTT. The encoded protein is CASSISLGNQPQHF. Using reference TRBV19 and TRBJ1-5 for the parts outside the CDR3, the full variable domain is DGGITQSPKYLFRKEGQNVTLSCEQNLNHDAMYWYRQDPGQGLRLIYYSQIVNDFQKGDIAEGYSVSREKKESFPLTVTSAQKNPTAFYLCASSISLGNQPQHFGDGTRLSIL.

This clonotype was observed a few times. The chain couples TRBV2 to TRBJ2-7; 9 nucleotides align to TRBD2. The CDR3 covers 15 residues. After removal of 3 bases from V and 2 bases from J, the junction contained 5 bases not matched to a gene. Germline V CDR1 and CDR2: SNHLY, FYNNEI. CDR3 region: CASSDPSGEPYEQYF. DNA of the CDR3: TGTGCCAGCAGTGACCCTAGCGGGGAGCCCTACGAGCAGTACTTC.

This clonotype was recorded many times. V is TRBV3-1 and J is TRBJ1-6, with 7 bases aligning to TRBD1. Germline CDR1 and CDR2: LGHDT and YNNKEL (reference sequence). This CDR3 has 14 amino acids. V was pared by 3 bases and J by 5 bases, with 1 base of the junction left unmatched. The CDR3 spells CASSQQGDNSPLHF. The DNA of the CDR3 is TGTGCCAGCAGCCAGCAGGGGGATAATTCACCCCTCCACTTT.

This clonotype was detected only a few times. The chain employs TRBV3-1 and TRBJ2-3; D is uncertain. The CDR3 sequence is 14 residues long. Trimming cost V 3 bases and J 11 bases, with 18 bases left between them. Germline V gives CDR1 LGHDT, CDR2 YNNKEL (reference sequence). The DNA for the CDR3 is TGTGCCAGCAGCCACCGGGCCCCAGAAGGCGGGCAGTATTTT. Translated: CASSHRAPEGGQYF.

This clonotype was found many times. V is TRBV7-9 and J is TRBJ1-2, with 8 bases lining up with TRBD1. Germline V gene lookup returns CDR1 SEHNR and CDR2 FQNEAQ (reference sequence). This CDR3 region has 15 residues. With V trimmed by 5 bases and J by 2 bases, 7 bases remained unmatched. CDR3 DNA: TGTGCCAGCAGCCCTGGACAGGGCTTGAACTATGGCTACACCTTC. Translation gives CASSPGQGLNYGYTF. The full variable domain, rest sourced from reference TRBV7-9 and TRBJ1-2, is DTGVSQNPRHKITKRGQNVTFRCDPISEHNRLYWYRQTLGQGPEFLTYFQNEAQLEKSRLLSDRFSAERPKGSFSTLEIQRTEQGDSAMYLCASSPGQGLNYGYTFGSGTRLTVV.

The rearrangement links TRBV10-3 to TRBJ2-1, with 9 bases that match TRBD1. Per the germline V gene, CDR1 is ENHRY and CDR2 is SYGVKD. After removal of 4 bases from V and 9 bases from J, the junction contained 13 bases not matched to a gene. The CDR3 runs to 16 residues. CDR3 DNA sequence: TGTGCCATCAGTGGGCTGGGACAGGGTAGGGACAGTGAGCAGTTCTTC. This gives the protein CAISGLGQGRDSEQFF.

This clonotype was seen repeatedly, ten times or more. This chain links TRBV5-1 with TRBJ2-7, with D perhaps matching TRBD2 (6 bases). Looked up from germline, CDR1 is SGHRS and CDR2 is YFSETQ. CDR3 length: 16 amino acids. Trimming pared 4 bases from V and 3 bases from J, leaving 20 bases between. The CDR3 nucleotides are TGCGCCAGCAGCCCAACCATTAGCGGAGCCCGCTACGAGCAGTACTTC. Protein: CASSPTISGARYEQYF.

This clonotype was picked up a small number of times. V usage is TRBV2 and J usage is TRBJ2-7; 11 bases are shared with TRBD1. CDR1 is SNHLY, CDR2 FYNNEI, per germline. The CDR3 extends over 14 amino acids. After removal of 7 bases from V and 5 bases from J, the junction contained 7 bases not matched to a gene. CDR3 region: CASKVDRGRNEQYF. CDR3 bases: TGTGCCAGCAAGGTGGACAGGGGGCGAAACGAGCAGTACTTC. The whole variable domain, remainder taken from reference TRBV2 and TRBJ2-7, is EPEVTQTPSHQVTQMGQEVILRCVPISNHLYFYWYRQILGQKVEFLVSFYNNEISEKSEIFDDQFSVERPDGSNFTLKIRSTKLEDSAMYFCASKVDRGRNEQYFGPGTRLTVT.

The chain joins TRBV7-9 to TRBJ1-1; D might be TRBD1 (6 bases). CDR3 length: 15 residues. V was cut by 0 bases and J by 5 bases, with 13 bases left in between. Germline CDR1 is SEHNR and CDR2 is FQNEAQ (reference sequence). The CDR3 protein is CASSLAQGRTTEAFF. CDR3 DNA: TGTGCCAGCAGCTTAGCCCAGGGGAGAACTACTGAAGCTTTCTTT.

V gene TRBV24-1 combines with J gene TRBJ1-2; D not certain. The CDR3 is 12 amino acids. Germline V gives CDR1 KGHDR, CDR2 SFDVKD. V was trimmed by 5 bases and J by 5 bases, leaving 8 bases between them. The CDR3 reads CATSGQRYGYTF. In DNA, the CDR3 is TGTGCCACCAGTGGTCAGCGGTATGGCTACACCTTC.

In the case of this clonotype: Being one base from a much bigger clone, this may be a read error. V usage is TRBV5-1 and J usage is TRBJ2-3; 10 positions match TRBD2. CDR1 SGHRS and CDR2 YFSETQ come from the germline V gene. The CDR3 consists of 15 residues. CDR3: CVSSPRTSGGDTQYF. The DNA for the CDR3 is TGCGTCAGCAGCCCGAGGACTAGCGGCGGGGATACGCAGTATTTT.

A note on this clonotype: The junction differs from germline at one of its ends, possibly a read error. The chain couples TRBV30 to TRBJ2-7; 11 bases align to TRBD1. This CDR3 is 16 amino acids long. CDR1 is GTSNPN and CDR2 is SVGIG in the germline V gene (reference sequence). CDR3 amino acids: CARSVDRTGGQDEQYF. The CDR3 DNA reads as TGTGCCCGGAGTGTAGATCGGACAGGGGGCCAGGACGAGCAGTACTTC.

The chain has TRBV12-3 or TRBV12-4 and TRBJ2-3; 9 nucleotides align to TRBD2. This CDR3 has 17 residues. The trim removed 4 bases at V and 5 bases at J, leaving 13 bases unmatched. This CDR3 is CASSSSGTSRRLDTQYF. The CDR3 DNA follows: TGTGCCAGCAGTTCTTCCGGGACTAGCCGTCGGCTAGATACGCAGTATTTT.

The rearrangement links TRBV11-3 to TRBJ2-5, with 9 positions matching TRBD1. Germline V gene lookup returns CDR1 SGHNT and CDR2 YENEEA. Trimming at V came to 4 bases and at J to 5 bases, leaving 8 bases not matched to a gene. The CDR3 has 15 amino acids. The CDR3 protein is CASSYGQGRDETQYF. The DNA of the CDR3 is TGTGCCAGCAGCTACGGACAGGGGAGGGATGAGACCCAGTACTTC.

This clonotype was seen ten or more times. V usage is TRBV24-1 and J usage is TRBJ1-2; 7 bases are a match to TRBD1. Unmatched junction bases numbered 4, after V lost 4 bases and J lost 3 bases. CDR1 KGHDR and CDR2 SFDVKD come from the germline V gene. There are 14 residues in the CDR3. The CDR3 here is CATSEPGQDYGYTF. CDR3 nucleotides: TGTGCCACCAGTGAGCCCGGACAGGACTATGGCTACACCTTC.

V and J are TRBV7-9 and TRBJ2-1; tentative D call: TRBD1 (6 bases). There are 16 residues in the CDR3. CDR1 SEHNR and CDR2 FQNEAQ come from the germline V gene (reference sequence). V lost 0 bases, J lost 3 bases, and 12 bases lay in between. CDR3 protein: CASSLAETGFYNEQFF. The DNA for the CDR3 is TGTGCCAGCAGCTTAGCAGAGACAGGTTTCTACAATGAGCAGTTCTTC.

J is TRBJ2-7 and V is TRBV6-1; tentatively, D is TRBD1 (6 bases). The V end lost 5 bases, the J end lost 0 bases, and 11 bases lay between the germline ends. CDR3 length equals 14 residues. Germline CDR1 and CDR2: MNHNS and SASEGT. The CDR3 sequence: CASSPQQGSYEQYF. The CDR3 region has the DNA TGTGCCAGCAGTCCGCAACAGGGCTCCTACGAGCAGTACTTC.

This chain uses TRBV10-1 with TRBJ2-1; no clear D gene. The CDR3 extends over 14 amino acids. The V end lost 6 bases, the J end lost 0 bases, and 9 bases lay between the germline ends. The germline gives CDR1 WNHNN, CDR2 SYGVQD (reference sequence). The CDR3 spells CASSEYSSYNEQFF. The CDR3 coding sequence is TGCGCCAGCAGCGAATACAGCTCCTACAATGAGCAGTTCTTC.